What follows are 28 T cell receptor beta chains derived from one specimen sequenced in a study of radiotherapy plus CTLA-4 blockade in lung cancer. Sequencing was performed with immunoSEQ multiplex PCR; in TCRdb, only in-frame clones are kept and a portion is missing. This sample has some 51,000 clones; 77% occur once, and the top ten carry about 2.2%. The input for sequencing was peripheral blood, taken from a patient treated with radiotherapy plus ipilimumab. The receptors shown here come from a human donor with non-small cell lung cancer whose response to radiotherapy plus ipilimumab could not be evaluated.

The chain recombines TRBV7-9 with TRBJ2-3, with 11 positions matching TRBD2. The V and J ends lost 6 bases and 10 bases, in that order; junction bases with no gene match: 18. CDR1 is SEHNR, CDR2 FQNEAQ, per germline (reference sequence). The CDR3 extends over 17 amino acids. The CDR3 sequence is CASSFTYSGGAGPAQYF. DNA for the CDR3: TGTGCCAGCAGTTTCACTTATAGCGGGGGGGCCGGGCCGGCGCAGTATTTT.

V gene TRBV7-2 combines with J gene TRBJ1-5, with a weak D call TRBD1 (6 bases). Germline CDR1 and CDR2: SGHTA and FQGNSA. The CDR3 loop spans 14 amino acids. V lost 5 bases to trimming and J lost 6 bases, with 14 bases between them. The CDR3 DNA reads TGTGCCAGCAGCCAGTACAGGGACCGTCAGCCCCAGCATTTT. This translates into CASSQYRDRQPQHF.

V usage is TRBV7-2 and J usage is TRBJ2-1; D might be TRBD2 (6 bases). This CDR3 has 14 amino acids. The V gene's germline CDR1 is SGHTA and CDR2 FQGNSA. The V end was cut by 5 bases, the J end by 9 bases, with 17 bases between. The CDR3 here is CASSPGLAPGEQFF. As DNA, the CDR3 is TGTGCCAGCAGCCCTGGTCTAGCGCCAGGTGAGCAGTTCTTC.

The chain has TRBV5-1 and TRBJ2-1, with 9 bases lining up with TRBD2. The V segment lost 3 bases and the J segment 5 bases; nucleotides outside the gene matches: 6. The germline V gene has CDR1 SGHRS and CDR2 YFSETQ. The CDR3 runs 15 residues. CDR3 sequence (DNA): TGCGCCAGCAGCTATAGCGGGAGCCTCGACAATGAGCAGTTCTTC. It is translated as CASSYSGSLDNEQFF.

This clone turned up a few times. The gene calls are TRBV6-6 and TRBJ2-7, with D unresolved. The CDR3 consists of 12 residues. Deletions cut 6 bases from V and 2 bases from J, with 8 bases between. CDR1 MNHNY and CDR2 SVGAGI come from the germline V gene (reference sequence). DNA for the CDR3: TGTGCCAGCAGACAAACTACCTACGAGCAGTACTTC. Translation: CASRQTTYEQYF.

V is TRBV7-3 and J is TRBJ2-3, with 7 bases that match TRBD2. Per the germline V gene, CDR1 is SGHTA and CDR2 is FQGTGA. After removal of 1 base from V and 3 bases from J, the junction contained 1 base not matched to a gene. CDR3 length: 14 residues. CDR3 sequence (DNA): TGTGCCAGCAGCTTAAGGGACTATACAGATACGCAGTATTTT. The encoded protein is CASSLRDYTDTQYF.

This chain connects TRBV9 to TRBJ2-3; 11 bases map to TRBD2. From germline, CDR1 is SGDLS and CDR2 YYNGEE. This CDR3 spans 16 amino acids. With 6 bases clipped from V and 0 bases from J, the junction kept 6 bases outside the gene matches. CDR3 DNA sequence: TGTGCCAGCACCCGGATAGCGGGGGGGAGCACAGATACGCAGTATTTT. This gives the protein CASTRIAGGSTDTQYF.

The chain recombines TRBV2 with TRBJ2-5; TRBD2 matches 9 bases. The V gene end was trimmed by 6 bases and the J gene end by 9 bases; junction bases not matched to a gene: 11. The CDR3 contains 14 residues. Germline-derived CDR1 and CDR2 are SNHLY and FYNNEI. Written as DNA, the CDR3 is TGTGCCAGCAGCGCGAATCTAGCGGGACTTTCCCAGTACTTC. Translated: CASSANLAGLSQYF.

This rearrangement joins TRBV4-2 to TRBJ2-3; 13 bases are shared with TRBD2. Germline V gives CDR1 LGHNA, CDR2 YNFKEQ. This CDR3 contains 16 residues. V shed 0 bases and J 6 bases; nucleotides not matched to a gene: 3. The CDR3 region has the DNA TGTGCCAGCAGCCAAGATACTAGCGGGAGGGGGGATACGCAGTATTTT. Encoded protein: CASSQDTSGRGDTQYF.

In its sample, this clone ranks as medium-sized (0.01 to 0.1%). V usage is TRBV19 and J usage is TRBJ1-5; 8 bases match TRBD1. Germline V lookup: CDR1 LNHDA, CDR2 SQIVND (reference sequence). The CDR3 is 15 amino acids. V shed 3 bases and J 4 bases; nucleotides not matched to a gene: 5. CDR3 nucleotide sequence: TGTGCCAGTAGTATGTATCAGGGGGCAAATCAGCCCCAGCATTTT. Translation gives CASSMYQGANQPQHF.

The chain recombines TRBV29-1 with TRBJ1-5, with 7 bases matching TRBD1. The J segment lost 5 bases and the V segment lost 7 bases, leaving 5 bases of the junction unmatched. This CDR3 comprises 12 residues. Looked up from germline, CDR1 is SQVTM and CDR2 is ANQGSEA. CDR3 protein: CSADRTDQPQHF. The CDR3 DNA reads TGCAGCGCGGACAGGACGGATCAGCCCCAGCATTTT.

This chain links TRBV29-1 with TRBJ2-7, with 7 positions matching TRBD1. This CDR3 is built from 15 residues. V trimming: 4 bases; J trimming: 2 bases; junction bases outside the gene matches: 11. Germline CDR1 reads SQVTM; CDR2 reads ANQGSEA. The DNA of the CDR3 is TGCAGCGTTGTAAAAACAGGGGATGGGCCCTACGAGCAGTACTTC. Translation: CSVVKTGDGPYEQYF.

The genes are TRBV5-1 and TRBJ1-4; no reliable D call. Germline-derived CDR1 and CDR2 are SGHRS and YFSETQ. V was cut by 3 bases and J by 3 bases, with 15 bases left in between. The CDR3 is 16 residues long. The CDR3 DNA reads TGCGCCAGCAGCTCGAGCGGCGGGTGGGCTAATGAAAAACTGTTTTTT. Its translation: CASSSSGGWANEKLFF.

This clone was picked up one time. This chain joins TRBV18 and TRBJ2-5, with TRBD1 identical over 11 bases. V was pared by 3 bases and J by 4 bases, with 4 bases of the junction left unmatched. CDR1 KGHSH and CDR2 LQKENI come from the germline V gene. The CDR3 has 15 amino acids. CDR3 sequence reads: CASSPRTGGPETQYF. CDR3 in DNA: TGTGCCAGCTCACCCCGGACAGGGGGCCCAGAGACCCAGTACTTC.

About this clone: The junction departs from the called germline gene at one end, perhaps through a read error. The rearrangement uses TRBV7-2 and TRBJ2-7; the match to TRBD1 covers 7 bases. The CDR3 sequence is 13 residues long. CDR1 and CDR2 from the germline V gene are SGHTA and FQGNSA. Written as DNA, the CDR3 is TGTGCCAGCAGCTTAGGACCCGGGACAGAGTTTAACTTC. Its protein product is CASSLGPGTEFNF.

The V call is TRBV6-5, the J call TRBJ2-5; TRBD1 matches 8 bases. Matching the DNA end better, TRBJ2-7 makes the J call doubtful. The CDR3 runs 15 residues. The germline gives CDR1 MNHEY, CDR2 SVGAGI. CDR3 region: CASRIRTGSSYEQYF. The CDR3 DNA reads TGTGCCAGCAGAATTAGGACAGGGAGCTCCTACGAGCAGTACTTC.

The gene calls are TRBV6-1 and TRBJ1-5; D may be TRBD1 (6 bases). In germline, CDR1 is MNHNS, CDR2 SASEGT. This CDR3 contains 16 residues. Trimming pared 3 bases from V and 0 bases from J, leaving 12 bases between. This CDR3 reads CASSDGTFYSNQPQHF. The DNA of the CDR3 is TGTGCCAGCAGTGACGGGACATTTTATAGCAATCAGCCCCAGCATTTT.

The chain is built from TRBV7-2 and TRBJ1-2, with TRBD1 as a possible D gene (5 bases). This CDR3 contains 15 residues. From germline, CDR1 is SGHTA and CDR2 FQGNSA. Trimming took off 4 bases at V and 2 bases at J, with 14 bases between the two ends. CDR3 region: CASSYTGTSNYGYTF. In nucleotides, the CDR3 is TGTGCCAGCAGCTACACAGGTACATCCAACTATGGCTACACCTTC.

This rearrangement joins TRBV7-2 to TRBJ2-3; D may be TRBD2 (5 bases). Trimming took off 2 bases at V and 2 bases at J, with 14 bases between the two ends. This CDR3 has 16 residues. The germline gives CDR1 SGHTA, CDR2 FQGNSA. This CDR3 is CASSLRGTTYTDTQYF. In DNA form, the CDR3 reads TGTGCCAGCAGCTTACGGGGTACAACGTACACAGATACGCAGTATTTT.

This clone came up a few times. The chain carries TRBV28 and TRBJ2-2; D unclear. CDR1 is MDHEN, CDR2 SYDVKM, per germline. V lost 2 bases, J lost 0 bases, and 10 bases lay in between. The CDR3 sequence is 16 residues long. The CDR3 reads CASSLVARANTGELFF. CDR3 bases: TGTGCCAGCAGTTTAGTCGCACGCGCGAACACCGGGGAGCTGTTTTTT.

CDR3: CASRPSGGDEQYF. The CDR3 DNA reads TGTGCCAGCAGACCATCGGGTGGTGACGAGCAGTACTTC. The chain recombines TRBV7-9 with TRBJ2-7, with D uncertain. The CDR3 consists of 13 residues. V was pared by 6 bases and J by 5 bases, with 14 bases between. Germline V gene data show CDR1 as SEHNR and CDR2 as FQNEAQ (reference sequence).

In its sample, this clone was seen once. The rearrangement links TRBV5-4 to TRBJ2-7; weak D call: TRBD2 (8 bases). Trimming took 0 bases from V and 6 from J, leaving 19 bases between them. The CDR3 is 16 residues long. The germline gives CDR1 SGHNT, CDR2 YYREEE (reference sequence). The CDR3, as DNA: TGTGCCAGCAGCTTGGGGGCCGGGAGGGGGCGCGGCGAGCAGTACTTC. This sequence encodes CASSLGAGRGRGEQYF.

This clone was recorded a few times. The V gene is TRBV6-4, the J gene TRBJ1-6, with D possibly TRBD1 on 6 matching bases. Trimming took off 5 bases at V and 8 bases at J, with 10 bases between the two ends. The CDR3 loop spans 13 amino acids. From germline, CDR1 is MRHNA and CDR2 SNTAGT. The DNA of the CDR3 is TGTGCCAGCAGTAGGACAGTAGATTCACCCCTCCACTTT. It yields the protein CASSRTVDSPLHF.

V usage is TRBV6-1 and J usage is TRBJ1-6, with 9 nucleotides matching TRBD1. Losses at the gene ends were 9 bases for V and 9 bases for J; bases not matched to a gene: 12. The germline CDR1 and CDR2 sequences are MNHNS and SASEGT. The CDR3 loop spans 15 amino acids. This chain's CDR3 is CARGAGQGLVSPLHF. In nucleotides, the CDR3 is TGTGCCAGGGGGGCAGGACAGGGGTTGGTTTCACCCCTCCACTTT.

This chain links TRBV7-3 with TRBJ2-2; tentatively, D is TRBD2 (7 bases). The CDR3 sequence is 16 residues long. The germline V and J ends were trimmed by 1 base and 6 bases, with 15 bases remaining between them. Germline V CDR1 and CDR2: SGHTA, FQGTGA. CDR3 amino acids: CASSLSRGAYSGELFF. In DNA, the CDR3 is TGTGCCAGCAGCTTAAGTCGGGGGGCATATTCCGGGGAGCTGTTTTTT.

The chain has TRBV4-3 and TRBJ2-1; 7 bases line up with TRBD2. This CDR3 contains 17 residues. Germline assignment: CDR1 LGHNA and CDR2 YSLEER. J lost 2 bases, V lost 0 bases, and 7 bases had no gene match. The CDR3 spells CASSQDRASGAYNEQFF. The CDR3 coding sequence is TGCGCCAGCAGCCAAGATAGGGCTAGCGGCGCCTACAATGAGCAGTTCTTC.

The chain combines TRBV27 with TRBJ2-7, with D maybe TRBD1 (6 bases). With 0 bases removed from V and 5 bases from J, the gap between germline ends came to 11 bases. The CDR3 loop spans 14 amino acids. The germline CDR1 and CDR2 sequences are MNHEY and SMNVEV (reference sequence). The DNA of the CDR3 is TGTGCCAGCAGTTTATCGGAGGCAGGGGACGAGCAGTACTTC. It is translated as CASSLSEAGDEQYF.

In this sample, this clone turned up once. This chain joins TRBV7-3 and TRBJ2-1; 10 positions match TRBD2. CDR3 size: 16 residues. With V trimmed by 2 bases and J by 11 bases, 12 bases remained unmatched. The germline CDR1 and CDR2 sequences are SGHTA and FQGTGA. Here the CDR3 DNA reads TGTGCCAGCAGCTTACAAGCGGGGGGGTACGTGAGTAAGCAGTTCTTC. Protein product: CASSLQAGGYVSKQFF. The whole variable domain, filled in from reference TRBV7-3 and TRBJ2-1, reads GAGVSQTPSNKVTEKGKYVELRCDPISGHTALYWYRQSLGQGPEFLIYFQGTGAADDSGLPNDRFFAVRPEGSVSTLKIQRTERGDSAVYLCASSLQAGGYVSKQFFGPGTRLTVL.